The rows below give T cell receptor beta chains drawn from one sample of a study of blood T cell repertoires in COVID-19. Clones were read by immunoSEQ multiplex PCR, and TCRdb kept only the in-frame ones, dropping some. The sample has fewer than 200,000 clones, over 75% seen once; the top ten hold roughly 1.2%. Sequenced: peripheral blood. Source of these receptors: a man aged 55 to 70 who had recovered from COVID-19. CDR3s include the opening cysteine and the closing phenylalanine or tryptophan. D genes are given only for firm matches. The size entry is marked missing in some rows and otherwise reads once, few, many or a size class.

d_gene	v_gene	abundance	j_gene	CDR3nt	CDR3aa
TRBD1	TRBV24-1	.	TRBJ2-5	TGTGCCACCAGTGAAGGACAGGGGGGGAAAGAGACCCAGTACTTC	CATSEGQGGKETQYF
TRBD2	TRBV11-3	.	TRBJ2-1	TGTGCCAGCAGCCCCGCTCCCTTGACTAGCGGGGGGGAGGTGGGGAATGAGCAGTTCTTC	CASSPAPLTSGGEVGNEQFF
.	TRBV5-1	.	TRBJ2-1	TGCGCCAGCAGCTTGGACGGCTCAGGTTTGCCCATCAATGAGCAGTTCTTC	CASSLDGSGLPINEQFF
.	TRBV9	once	TRBJ1-3	TGTGCCAGCAGCACTCCCTTCGGCTCTGGAAACACCATATATTTT	CASSTPFGSGNTIYF
.	TRBV7-9	.	TRBJ1-1	TGTGCCAGCAGCTTAGCTGGCGGGAACACTGAAGCTTTCTTT	CASSLAGGNTEAFF
.	TRBV5-1	.	TRBJ1-2	TGCGCCAGCAGCTTGGAACAGTATGGCTACACCTTC	CASSLEQYGYTF
TRBD1	TRBV10-3	.	TRBJ2-1	TGTGCCATCAGTCGACCCGGGACAGAGGGCGGAGGTAATGAGCAGTTCTTC	CAISRPGTEGGGNEQFF
.	TRBV9	few	TRBJ2-5	TGTGCCAGCAGCGTAGCGGGGCAAGAGACCCAGTACTTC	CASSVAGQETQYF
.	TRBV18	.	TRBJ1-2	TGTGCCAGCTCACCACCGATCGGGGGGGGGCGCGGCTATGGCTACACCTTC	CASSPPIGGGRGYGYTF
.	TRBV6-1	.	TRBJ2-7	TGTGCCAGCAGTGACGGACAGGTGGGAGGGCAGTACTTC	CASSDGQVGGQYF
.	TRBV6-5	.	TRBJ2-7	TGTGCCAGCAGGCCCGGGGGTAGGGAAAGCTACGAGCAGTACTTC	CASRPGGRESYEQYF
.	TRBV10-3	.	TRBJ1-5	TGTGCCATCAGTGAGGGGGGGGGAGGAAGCAATCAGCCCCAGCATTTT	CAISEGGGGSNQPQHF
.	TRBV18	once	TRBJ2-7	TGTGCCAGCTCGTCCACCGCGGGGATAATCAACGAGCAGTACTTC	CASSSTAGIINEQYF
.	TRBV6-5	.	TRBJ2-7	TGTGCCAGCAGTTACGGGAGACGATCTCTCGGGGAGCAGTACTTC	CASSYGRRSLGEQYF
TRBD1	TRBV18	.	TRBJ1-1	TGTGCCAGCTCACCGGAGGCACAGGGGACTGAAGCTTTCTTT	CASSPEAQGTEAFF
.	TRBV12-3/TRBV12-4	.	TRBJ1-5	TGTGCCAGCAGTTTTAATATCAATCAGCCCCAGCATTTT	CASSFNINQPQHF
.	TRBV7-2	.	TRBJ1-1	TGTGCCAGCAGCCGGTTCGGGGGGGGGCAAGGCGCTTTCTTT	CASSRFGGGQGAFF
.	TRBV7-9	.	TRBJ1-2	TGTGCCAGCAGTCCGTCTGGCTACACCTTC	CASSPSGYTF
TRBD1	TRBV15	few	TRBJ2-5	TGTGCCACCAGCAGAGATAATGGACAGGGGTACCAAGAGACCCAGTACTTC	CATSRDNGQGYQETQYF
.	TRBV9	.	TRBJ2-3	TGTGCCAGCAGCTACTCCATGGATACGCAGTATTTT	CASSYSMDTQYF
.	TRBV6-2/TRBV6-3	.	TRBJ1-2	TGTGCCAGCAGCCGGCCCCCAGGCTACACCTTC	CASSRPPGYTF
TRBD1	TRBV5-8	once	TRBJ1-2	TGTGCCAGCAGCCTGGGACAGGGGGCTTATGGCTACACCTTC	CASSLGQGAYGYTF
TRBD1	TRBV19	.	TRBJ1-3	TGTGCCAGTAGTTCTAGGGCCTCGAAGGGGGCGAGCGGAAACACCATATATTTT	CASSSRASKGASGNTIYF
TRBD2	TRBV5-1	.	TRBJ2-3	TGCGCCAGCAGCCTGGGACTAGCGGGGCTGGGAGATACGCAGTATTTT	CASSLGLAGLGDTQYF
TRBD1	TRBV18	few	TRBJ2-1	TGTGCCAGCTCATTGGGACAGGGATCACTAGGGCGCTACAATGAGCAGTTCTTC	CASSLGQGSLGRYNEQFF
.	TRBV11-2	.	TRBJ2-7	TGTGCCAGCAGCTTAGAGGTCGGCTACGAGCAGTACTTC	CASSLEVGYEQYF
TRBD1	TRBV19	.	TRBJ2-7	TGTGCCAGTAGGAGTAACACAGGGGTCTACGAGCAGTACTTC	CASRSNTGVYEQYF
.	TRBV19	.	TRBJ1-3	TGTGCCAGTAGTATCCGAGGAGATGGAAACACCATATATTTT	CASSIRGDGNTIYF
TRBD2	TRBV18	.	TRBJ2-1	TGTGCCAGCTCATGGCGGGGGGGCATAAATGAGCAGTTCTTC	CASSWRGGINEQFF
.	TRBV21-1	.	TRBJ1-2	TGTGCCAGCAGCAAAGACTCGGGTGGTGGCTACACCTTC	CASSKDSGGGYTF
.	TRBV4-1	.	TRBJ2-3	TGCGCCAGCAGCCAAGTTACCGCCCCAGGGGAAGATACGCAGTATTTT	CASSQVTAPGEDTQYF
.	TRBV27	.	TRBJ2-2	TGTGCCCCAACCAGGGTAATTTTCAACACCGGGGAGCTGTTTTTT	CAPTRVIFNTGELFF
.	TRBV30	.	TRBJ1-5	TGTGCCTGGGGGTCAGGGGCATATCAGCCCCAGCATTTT	CAWGSGAYQPQHF
.	TRBV5-4	.	TRBJ1-3	TGTGCCAGCAGCCACCCGGACAGTTTTGGAAACACCATATATTTT	CASSHPDSFGNTIYF
.	TRBV12-3/TRBV12-4	.	TRBJ2-7	TGTGCCAGCAGTTGGACTTACGAGCAGTACTTC	CASSWTYEQYF
TRBD1	TRBV5-1	.	TRBJ1-3	TGCGCCAGCAGCCCGCGTCCCGGGACAGTAGGCTTATCTGGAAACACCATATATTTT	CASSPRPGTVGLSGNTIYF
TRBD2	TRBV3-1/TRBV3-2	.	TRBJ2-2	TGTGCCAGCAGCCAAGACCCGGCAGCGGGGGGCCGCACCGGGGAGCTGTTTTTT	CASSQDPAAGGRTGELFF
TRBD1	TRBV27	.	TRBJ1-4	TGTGCCAGCAGTTCGCAGGGGGGAACTAATGAAAAACTGTTTTTT	CASSSQGGTNEKLFF
.	TRBV7-9	.	TRBJ1-2	TGTGCCAGCAGCGCTTCGGGGGGCTATGGCTACACCTTC	CASSASGGYGYTF
TRBD1	TRBV9	.	TRBJ2-2	TGTGCCAGCAGCGTAGAACAGGGGGCCCGGGAGCTGTTTTTT	CASSVEQGARELFF
.	TRBV3-1/TRBV3-2	.	TRBJ2-5	TGTGCCAGCAGCCAACTCCGTGACACGCAGCAACAAGAGACCCAGTACTTC	CASSQLRDTQQQETQYF